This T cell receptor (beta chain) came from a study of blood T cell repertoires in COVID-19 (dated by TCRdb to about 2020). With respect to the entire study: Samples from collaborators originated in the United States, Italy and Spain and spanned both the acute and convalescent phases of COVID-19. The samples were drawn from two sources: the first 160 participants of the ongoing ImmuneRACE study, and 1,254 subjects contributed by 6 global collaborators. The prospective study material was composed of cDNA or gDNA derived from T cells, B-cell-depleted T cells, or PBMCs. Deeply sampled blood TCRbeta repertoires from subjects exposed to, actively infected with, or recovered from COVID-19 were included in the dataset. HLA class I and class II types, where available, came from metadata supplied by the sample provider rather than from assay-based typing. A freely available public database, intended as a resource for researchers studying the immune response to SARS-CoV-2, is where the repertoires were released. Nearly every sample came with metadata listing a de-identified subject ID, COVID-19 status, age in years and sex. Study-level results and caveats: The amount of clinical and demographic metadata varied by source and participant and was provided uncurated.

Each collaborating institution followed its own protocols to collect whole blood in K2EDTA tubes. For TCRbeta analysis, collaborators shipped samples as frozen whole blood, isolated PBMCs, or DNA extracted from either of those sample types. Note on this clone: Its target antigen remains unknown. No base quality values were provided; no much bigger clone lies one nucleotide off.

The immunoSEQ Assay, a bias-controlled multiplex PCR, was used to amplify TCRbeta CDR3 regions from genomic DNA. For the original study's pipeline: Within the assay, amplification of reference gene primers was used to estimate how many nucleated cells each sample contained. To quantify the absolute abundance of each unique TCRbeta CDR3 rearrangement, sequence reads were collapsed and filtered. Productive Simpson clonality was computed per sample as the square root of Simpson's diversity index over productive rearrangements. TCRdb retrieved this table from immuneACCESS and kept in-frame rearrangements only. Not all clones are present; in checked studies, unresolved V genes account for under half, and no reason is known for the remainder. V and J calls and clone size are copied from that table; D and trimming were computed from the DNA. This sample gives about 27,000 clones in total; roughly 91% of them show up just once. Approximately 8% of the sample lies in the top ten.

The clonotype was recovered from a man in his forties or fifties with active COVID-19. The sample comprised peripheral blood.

This receptor carries the CDR3 CASSHDSSGNTIYF. The DNA is TGTGCCAGCAGTCATGACAGCTCTGGAAACACCATATATTTT. The chain uses TRBV5-4 and TRBJ1-3; a tentative D call is TRBD1 (5 bases match). V was cut back by 5 bases and J by 0 bases, leaving a gap of 9 bases between them. For CDR1 and CDR2, the germline V gene (reference sequence) lists SGHNT and YYREEE. Taken from cysteine to phenylalanine, the CDR3 has 14 residues. Just CDR3 DNA is preserved here, 42 bases in frame from base 1.